The clone carrying this T cell receptor (beta chain) has only a few counts. V lost 0 bases to trimming and J lost 0 bases; unmatched junction nucleotides: 6. Germline loops: CDR1 LGHNA, CDR2 YSLEER. The CDR3 contains 17 residues. The authors' processing: Estimation of nucleated cell counts relied on the amplification of reference gene primers. Generated by immunoSEQ multiplex PCR, the TCRdb table keeps only in-frame clones and is missing some. D and trimming were read from the DNA, whereas the V and J calls and clone size are those reported in that table. The data contain about 75,000 clones, about 74% of them singletons. The data derive from a study of blood T cell repertoires in COVID-19. Study-level information: Sites across the United States, Italy and Spain contributed samples from acute and convalescent COVID-19. Sample material is recorded as cDNA or gDNA derived from T cells, B-cell-depleted T cells, or PBMCs.

This clonotype was obtained from a human donor with acute or convalescent COVID-19. The donor label of this sample is uncertain. The sample was peripheral blood. The chain uses TRBV4-3 and TRBJ1-1, with 8 bases matching TRBD1. This CDR3 reads CASSQDRRGRVNTEAFF. The DNA for the CDR3 is TGCGCCAGCAGCCAAGATCGCAGGGGGCGAGTGAACACTGAAGCTTTCTTT.